The clone carrying this T cell receptor beta chain showed up many times. No antigen is known for it. The sample is drawn from a study of T-cell reconstitution after alpha-beta-depleted transplantation in children. Findings and limits, study-wide: Several hundred graft clones that had expanded were reportedly the source of alpha-beta T cells about two months after transplant. Counts and diversity of T cells one year after transplant came mostly from newly produced T cells.

The CDR3 is 18 residues long. The J segment lost 2 bases and the V segment lost 5 bases, leaving 10 bases of the junction unmatched. Germline V gives CDR1 SGHAT, CDR2 FQNNGV. Unique molecular identifiers were incorporated when the TCRbeta library was constructed. TCRdb used MiXCR to reprocess the PCR reads, holding one entry per CDR3 protein. The top ten clones hold 6.1% of a sample with over 85,000 distinct CDR3 sequences, approximately 6% of them seen once. Sequenced here: PBMCs, mostly from graft donor cells, sampled 60 days after TCRalphabeta/CD19-depleted stem cell transplant. This TCR derives from a female patient aged 2-15 years who had a stem cell transplant for Fanconi anemia, so the T cells may come from the graft donor. The chain uses TRBV11-2 and TRBJ2-7, with 15 nucleotides matching TRBD2. In DNA form, the CDR3 reads TGTGCCAGCAGCCCGAGAGGGACTAGCGGGGGGTCAACCTACGAGCAGTACTTC. Translated, it gives CASSPRGTSGGSTYEQYF.